These 19 T cell receptor beta chains came from one sample sequenced in a study of blood T cell repertoires in COVID-19 (dated by TCRdb to 2018 to 2020). Libraries were constructed by the immunoSEQ multiplex PCR assay. Entries here come from immuneACCESS through TCRdb and include only in-frame sequences with V and J called. Some clones fail to appear in such tables; in the studies checked, an unresolved V gene covers under half of the shortfall, and the cause of the remainder is unknown. This sample comprises around 200,000 clones, 88% of them detected only once. The ten largest clones represent 1.5% to 2% of the sample. Sequencing used peripheral blood. Source of these receptors: a man between 18 and 29 years old with active or convalescent COVID-19.

The chain recombines TRBV6-2 or TRBV6-3 with TRBJ1-3; D remains unclear. The length of the CDR3 is 17 residues. Looked up from germline, CDR1 is MNHEY and CDR2 is SVGEGT. Trimming stripped 2 bases from V and 4 bases from J, with 18 bases between. As DNA, the CDR3 is TGTGCCAGCAGTTACGATCCCGGGAAGGAGGACGGAAACACCATATATTTT. As protein: CASSYDPGKEDGNTIYF.

This chain uses TRBV4-2 with TRBJ2-3; possibly TRBD2 for D (6 bases). CDR1 is LGHNA, CDR2 YNFKEQ, per germline. The CDR3 is 16 residues long. Trimming removed 0 bases from V and 6 bases from J, with 16 bases in between. For the CDR3, the DNA is TGTGCCAGCAGCCAAGATCGGGGCGGGGCGGGGGATACGCAGTATTTT. Translating gives CASSQDRGGAGDTQYF.

This clone is labeled medium-sized. The chain links TRBV4-2 to TRBJ2-7, with 7 bases identical to TRBD1. The germline V gene has CDR1 LGHNA and CDR2 YNFKEQ. The CDR3 has 16 residues. Germline trimming cut 0 bases from V and 3 bases from J; bases unmatched to any gene: 8. The CDR3 spells CASSQDDGAGGYEQYF. CDR3 DNA sequence: TGTGCCAGCAGCCAAGATGACGGGGCAGGGGGCTACGAGCAGTACTTC.

The chain links TRBV9 to TRBJ2-5, with TRBD2 matching 8 bases. CDR1 is SGDLS and CDR2 is YYNGEE in the germline V gene. The V gene end was trimmed by 3 bases and the J gene end by 0 bases; junction bases not matched to a gene: 7. The CDR3 consists of 16 residues. The CDR3 here is CASSAARGGYQETQYF. The CDR3 bases are TGTGCCAGCAGCGCCGCCCGGGGGGGGTACCAAGAGACCCAGTACTTC.

The rearrangement joins TRBV7-2 to TRBJ2-1, with a tentative D call TRBD1 (7 bases). Germline V gene data show CDR1 as SGHTA and CDR2 as FQGNSA. The CDR3 contains 15 residues. V was cut by 3 bases and J by 8 bases, with 17 bases left in between. The CDR3 is CASSLGGQMHHEQFF. Written as DNA, the CDR3 is TGTGCCAGCAGCTTGGGGGGACAGATGCATCATGAGCAGTTCTTC.

The V call is TRBV5-6, the J call TRBJ1-1, with 7 positions matching TRBD1. Losses at the gene ends were 4 bases for V and 6 bases for J; bases not matched to a gene: 6. Germline CDR1 SGHDT, CDR2 YYEEEE. The CDR3 has 13 residues. DNA for the CDR3: TGTGCCAGCAGCCCGGACAGGTATGCTGAAGCTTTCTTT. Residues: CASSPDRYAEAFF.

The chain uses TRBV14 and TRBJ2-2; perhaps TRBD1 as D (6 bases). Per the germline V gene, CDR1 is SGHDN and CDR2 is FVKESK. Deletions cut 3 bases from V and 5 bases from J, with 10 bases between. This CDR3 has 14 amino acids. The CDR3 nucleotides are TGTGCCAGCAGCCACCTACAGGGAACCGGGGAGCTGTTTTTT. This encodes CASSHLQGTGELFF.

The chain uses TRBV2 and TRBJ1-6; D remains ambiguous. CDR1 is SNHLY, CDR2 FYNNEI, per germline. Trimming removed 3 bases from V and 5 bases from J, with 11 bases in between. This CDR3 is 15 amino acids long. The chain's CDR3 is CASSDPSVHNSPLHF. The CDR3 DNA is TGTGCCAGCAGTGACCCCAGCGTCCATAATTCACCCCTCCACTTT.

J is TRBJ1-1 and V is TRBV19; 11 bases line up with TRBD1. CDR3 size: 15 residues. V gave up 3 bases and J gave up 10 bases; unmatched junction bases: 10. The V gene's germline CDR1 is LNHDA and CDR2 SQIVND (reference sequence). Here the CDR3 DNA reads TGTGCCAGTAGTATCTCCGTAGGACAGGGGGCAACAGCTTTCTTT. Amino acids: CASSISVGQGATAFF.

This clone was seen a handful of times. The chain links TRBV28 to TRBJ1-4; no clear D gene. CDR1 MDHEN and CDR2 SYDVKM come from the germline V gene. CDR3 length: 14 residues. Between the trimmed V and J ends, which lost 3 bases and 0 bases, there was a span of 5 bases. CDR3 amino acids: CASSFYATNEKLFF. The CDR3 DNA is TGTGCCAGCAGTTTTTATGCAACTAATGAAAAACTGTTTTTT.

The chain uses TRBV5-1 and TRBJ2-3; D ambiguous. V lost 0 bases and J 2 bases, leaving 10 bases between the germline ends. CDR1 is SGHRS, CDR2 YFSETQ, per germline. The CDR3 loop spans 15 amino acids. The CDR3 loop reads CASSLEQKNTDTQYF. The CDR3 DNA follows: TGCGCCAGCAGCTTGGAACAGAAGAACACAGATACGCAGTATTTT.

This chain links TRBV7-9 with TRBJ2-5, with TRBD1 as a possible D gene (6 bases). CDR1 is SEHNR, CDR2 FQNEAQ, per germline (reference sequence). This CDR3 has 14 residues. Trimming left V 4 bases short and J 5 bases short, with 14 bases between. CDR3 sequence: CASSSTQGMETQYF. DNA of the CDR3: TGTGCCAGCAGCTCGACACAGGGTATGGAGACCCAGTACTTC. The full variable domain, in which reference TRBV7-9 and TRBJ2-5 provide the parts outside the CDR3, is DTGVSQNPRHKITKRGQNVTFRCDPISEHNRLYWYRQTLGQGPEFLTYFQNEAQLEKSRLLSDRFSAERPKGSFSTLEIQRTEQGDSAMYLCASSSTQGMETQYFGPGTRLLVL.

The V and J genes are TRBV7-9 and TRBJ1-6; D is undetermined. CDR3 size: 12 residues. The germline gives CDR1 SEHNR, CDR2 FQNEAQ (reference sequence). Trimming stripped 3 bases from V and 7 bases from J, with 4 bases between. The CDR3 sequence is CASSFQNSPLHF. The CDR3 DNA is TGTGCCAGCAGCTTCCAGAATTCACCCCTCCACTTT.

The chain is built from TRBV7-3 and TRBJ2-2; TRBD2 agrees at 8 bases. J was trimmed by 2 bases and V by 5 bases; bases with no gene match: 4. Per germline, CDR1 SGHTA and CDR2 FQGTGA. This CDR3 has 15 residues. The CDR3 nucleotides are TGTGCCAGCAGCCTTACTAGCGGCAACACCGGGGAGCTGTTTTTT. Amino acid sequence: CASSLTSGNTGELFF.

This rearrangement joins TRBV5-1 to TRBJ2-3; 13 positions match TRBD2. The ends lost 2 bases at V and 0 bases at J; junction bases unmatched: 3. Germline V gene lookup returns CDR1 SGHRS and CDR2 YFSETQ. The CDR3 is 17 residues long. This chain's CDR3 is CASSFGTSGVSTDTQYF. CDR3 DNA sequence: TGCGCCAGCAGCTTCGGGACTAGCGGGGTTAGCACAGATACGCAGTATTTT.

This sequence joins TRBV6-6 and TRBJ1-5, with 7 positions matching TRBD1. CDR3 length: 13 amino acids. Trimming took 6 bases from V and 7 from J; bases not matched to a gene: 6. Per the germline V gene, CDR1 is MNHNY and CDR2 is SVGAGI (reference sequence). The CDR3 protein is CASSGTDGQPQHF. The CDR3 coding sequence is TGTGCCAGCAGCGGGACAGACGGACAGCCCCAGCATTTT.

DNA of the CDR3: TGTGCCAGCAGCTTAGACAGGTTGTCCTACGAGCAGTACTTC. Its translation: CASSLDRLSYEQYF. The chain recombines TRBV11-2 with TRBJ2-7; D is unclear. With 0 bases removed from V and 1 base from J, the gap between germline ends came to 7 bases. The length of the CDR3 is 14 residues. The germline CDR1 and CDR2 sequences are SGHAT and FQNNGV.

The chain has TRBV24-1 and TRBJ2-2; TRBD2 agrees at 7 bases. Germline V lookup: CDR1 KGHDR, CDR2 SFDVKD. The trim removed 3 bases at V and 3 bases at J, leaving 9 bases unmatched. The CDR3 loop spans 17 amino acids. In DNA, the CDR3 is TGTGCCACCAGTGATCCGAGACTAGCCGGGGACACCGGGGAGCTGTTTTTT. Residues: CATSDPRLAGDTGELFF.

This clone has a single count. The chain employs TRBV19 and TRBJ2-1; TRBD2 matches 8 bases. The germline CDR1 and CDR2 sequences are LNHDA and SQIVND (reference sequence). V shed 3 bases, J shed 6 bases, and the junction held 1 base outside the gene matches. The CDR3 runs to 13 residues. The CDR3 protein is CASSMAGGNEQFF. The CDR3 coding sequence is TGTGCCAGTAGTATGGCGGGGGGCAATGAGCAGTTCTTC.